Listed below are T cell receptor beta chains from one sample, sequenced in a study of shared clonotypes between healthy human individuals. The data were produced by immunoSEQ multiplex PCR, yet TCRdb's version contains in-frame clones alone and is incomplete. The data hold about 2.3 million clones, with 80% to 95% observed a single time. The sequenced sample consisted of naive CD4+ T cells from PBMCs. The receptors originated from a man between 18 and 29 years old in good health. Some clones in this sample may be carry-over from other donors' samples. Each CDR3 is given with its conserved first and last residue. D genes are given only for firm matches. The size entry is marked missing in some rows and otherwise reads once, few, many or a size class.

J gene,D gene,V gene,clone size,CDR3 DNA,CDR3 protein
TRBJ2-5,TRBD1,TRBV10-3,-,TGTGCCATCAGTGAGGCCCTACAGGGGCGAGAGACCCAGTACTTC,CAISEALQGRETQYF
TRBJ1-2,-,TRBV28,-,TGTGCCAGCAGTTTGGGGTGGCCGGACACCTTC,CASSLGWPDTF
TRBJ1-1,-,TRBV30,-,TGTGCCTGGAGTCCCCGACTCGCCCTCTTT,CAWSPRLALF
TRBJ1-2,TRBD1,TRBV5-4,-,TGTGCCAGCAGCCAAGAGGACAGGAGGGGCTCTAAGGGCTACACCTTC,CASSQEDRRGSKGYTF
TRBJ2-7,TRBD2,TRBV7-2,-,TGTGCCAGCAGTTTAGTCAGCGGGAGCTCCTACGAGCAGTACTTC,CASSLVSGSSYEQYF
TRBJ2-7,TRBD2,TRBV7-9,-,TGTGCCAGCAGCTTAGAAAGGGGTCTAGCGGGTTCCTCCTACGAGCAGTACTTC,CASSLERGLAGSSYEQYF
TRBJ1-2,TRBD1,TRBV28,-,TGTGCCAGCAGTTCGACAGGGATCGTCTATGGCTACACCTTC,CASSSTGIVYGYTF
TRBJ2-1,TRBD2,TRBV7-3,-,TGTGCCGGGGGGACTAGCGGGTACAATGAGCAGTTCTTC,CAGGTSGYNEQFF
TRBJ2-7,-,TRBV28,once,TGTGCCAGCAGTCTTGTACAGAGCGCGGAGCAGTACTTC,CASSLVQSAEQYF
TRBJ1-1,-,TRBV7-9,-,TGTGCCAGCAGCTTAGCTGTAGCTTCCATGAACACTGAAGCTTTCTTT,CASSLAVASMNTEAFF
TRBJ2-3,-,TRBV11-2,-,TGTGCCAGCAGCTCTACCTGGGTTGCGACCAGCACAGATACGCAGTATTTT,CASSSTWVATSTDTQYF
TRBJ1-2,TRBD1,TRBV15,-,TGTGCCACCAGCAGAGAGGGACAGGTCTATGGCTACACCTTC,CATSREGQVYGYTF
TRBJ2-3,-,TRBV6-5,-,TGTGCCAGCACCGACAGCACAGATACGCAGTATTTT,CASTDSTDTQYF
TRBJ2-5,TRBD2,TRBV6-5,-,TGTGCCAGCAGTCCACTAGCGGGAAAAGAGACCCAGTACTTC,CASSPLAGKETQYF
TRBJ2-3,TRBD2,TRBV5-5,-,TGTGCCAGCAGCTTAGGCGGGAGATACGTTAGCACAGATACGCAGTATTTT,CASSLGGRYVSTDTQYF
TRBJ2-1,-,TRBV15,-,TGTGCCACCAGCAGGGGGGCCGTTAATGAGCAGTTCTTC,CATSRGAVNEQFF
TRBJ1-2,-,TRBV30,once,TGTGCCTGGAGTGTAAAAGGTTCTGGCTACACCTTC,CAWSVKGSGYTF
TRBJ2-3,-,TRBV13,-,TGTGCCAGCAGCTTAGGACGGGTGAGCACAGATACGCAGTATTTT,CASSLGRVSTDTQYF
TRBJ1-1,-,TRBV29-1,-,TGCAGCGTTAACAACAGGGATCGGGGCAACACTGAAGCTTTCTTT,CSVNNRDRGNTEAFF
TRBJ2-7,-,TRBV28,-,TGTGCCAGCAGTCCGGCTTTGACCTACGAGCAGTACTTC,CASSPALTYEQYF
TRBJ2-5,TRBD2,TRBV28,-,TGTGCCAGCAGTTCCTCAAGCGGGAAGGTCGGGGAGACCCAGTACTTC,CASSSSSGKVGETQYF
TRBJ2-7,TRBD2,TRBV19,once,TGTGCCAGTAGTCGACTAGCGGGGACCTACGAGCAGTACTTC,CASSRLAGTYEQYF
TRBJ2-5,-,TRBV14,-,TGTGCCAGCAGTGGGCCGGGGACCCAGTACTTC,CASSGPGTQYF
TRBJ2-7,-,TRBV4-1,-,TGCGCCAGCAGCCAAAAAGGGGGGGGCGGACTAATGAACGAGCAGTACTTC,CASSQKGGGGLMNEQYF
TRBJ1-6,-,TRBV28,-,TGTGCCAGCAGTTTAAGAGAGCTGGGAACGCCCCTCCACTTT,CASSLRELGTPLHF
TRBJ1-2,TRBD1,TRBV18,once,TGTGCCAGCTCACCGGACTGGACAGGGGGCTCTTCTATCTACACCTTC,CASSPDWTGGSSIYTF
TRBJ2-2,-,TRBV7-9,-,TGTGCCAGCAGCTTAAAGGGAAACGGGGAGCTGTTTTTT,CASSLKGNGELFF
TRBJ2-7,TRBD2,TRBV28,-,TGTGCCAGCAGTCCGACTCGGACTAGCTCCTACGAGCAGTACTTC,CASSPTRTSSYEQYF
TRBJ2-1,-,TRBV28,-,TGTGCCAGCAGCAACGAGGTTGTTGAGCAGTTCTTC,CASSNEVVEQFF
TRBJ1-2,-,TRBV6-1,few,TGTGCCAGCAGGAGAAATGATGGCTACACCTTC,CASRRNDGYTF
TRBJ2-7,TRBD2,TRBV7-2,-,TGTGCCAGCAGCTTAGCTCCGTCAGCGGGAGGTTCCTACGAGCAGTACTTC,CASSLAPSAGGSYEQYF
TRBJ1-2,-,TRBV11-3,-,TGTGCCAGCAGCTTAGGGGTTATCTATGGCTACACCTTC,CASSLGVIYGYTF
TRBJ1-1,-,TRBV18,-,TGTGCCAGCTCACCTACCTCCGGGGGAGAACCTGAAGCTTTCTTT,CASSPTSGGEPEAFF
TRBJ2-7,-,TRBV28,-,TGTGCCAGCGGCCTCTTAGCCTACGAGCAGTACTTC,CASGLLAYEQYF
TRBJ1-1,-,TRBV30,few,TGTGCCTGGAGTGTAGGTCTGGGCGAAGCTTTCTTT,CAWSVGLGEAFF
TRBJ2-1,TRBD2,TRBV5-1,-,TGCGCCAGCAGCTTAGTGACTAGCGGCTACAATGAGCAGTTCTTC,CASSLVTSGYNEQFF
TRBJ2-7,-,TRBV27,once,TGTGCCAGCAGTTACAGGGACGGTGAGCAGTACTTC,CASSYRDGEQYF
TRBJ1-2,-,TRBV4-2,-,TGTGCCAGCAGCCAAGAAGGAGGCAGGAGCGGTCCTGGCTACACCTTC,CASSQEGGRSGPGYTF
TRBJ2-1,TRBD2,TRBV7-2,-,TGTGCCAGCAGCTTAGGCGGGAGATTACCGTGGAATGAGCAGTTCTTC,CASSLGGRLPWNEQFF
TRBJ1-2,-,TRBV5-1,once,TGCGCCAGCAGCCGATCCGGGACGGATTTCTATGGCTACACCTTC,CASSRSGTDFYGYTF
TRBJ2-7,TRBD1,TRBV19,-,TGTGCCAGTAGTCCCCCGGGACAGGGCTTTTACGAGCAGTACTTC,CASSPPGQGFYEQYF
TRBJ2-5,-,TRBV7-8,once,TGTGCCAGCAGCTTACCTTGGAGTGTGGGTGAGACCCAGTACTTC,CASSLPWSVGETQYF
TRBJ2-7,TRBD2,TRBV9,-,TGTGCCAGCAGCGTAGAGGGTCTAACGGGAGGGATTCCGCAGTACTTC,CASSVEGLTGGIPQYF
TRBJ2-3,-,TRBV20-1,-,TGCAGTGCTAGCTCGGTAGATACGCAGTATTTT,CSASSVDTQYF
TRBJ2-5,-,TRBV4-1,-,TGCGCCAGCAGCCAATTCGGGTTAACCCTCGAGACCCAGTACTTC,CASSQFGLTLETQYF
TRBJ1-1,-,TRBV11-3,few,TGTGCCAGCAGCCCCTCCGGGGCTTTCTTT,CASSPSGAFF
TRBJ2-7,-,TRBV9,-,TGTGCCAGCAGCGTAGCAGGGGAGGGGAAGTACGAGCAGTACTTC,CASSVAGEGKYEQYF
TRBJ2-7,TRBD1,TRBV6-5,-,TGTGCCAGTGGACAGGGGGGTAAAAGCTCCTACGAGCAGTACTTC,CASGQGGKSSYEQYF
TRBJ2-5,-,TRBV6-6,-,TGTGCCAGCGGTTACTCGAGGGGCCAAGAGACCCAGTACTTC,CASGYSRGQETQYF
TRBJ1-5,TRBD1,TRBV7-8,-,TGTGCCAGCAGCCCCAGGACAGGGACAAATCAGCCCCAGCATTTT,CASSPRTGTNQPQHF
TRBJ2-7,TRBD2,TRBV7-2,once,TGTGCCAGCAGCCTTGGACTAGCGGGAGGCTACGAGCAGTACTTC,CASSLGLAGGYEQYF
TRBJ2-3,-,TRBV9,once,TGTGCCAGCAGCCCCCGGGACGGTCCTAGCACAGATACGCAGTATTTT,CASSPRDGPSTDTQYF
TRBJ1-1,-,TRBV29-1,-,TGCAGCGTCCTAGGGGCGACTGAAGCTTTCTTT,CSVLGATEAFF
TRBJ2-5,TRBD1,TRBV7-6,-,TGTGCCAGCAGCCCCCGGGACAGGGAGATGGAGACCCAGTACTTC,CASSPRDREMETQYF